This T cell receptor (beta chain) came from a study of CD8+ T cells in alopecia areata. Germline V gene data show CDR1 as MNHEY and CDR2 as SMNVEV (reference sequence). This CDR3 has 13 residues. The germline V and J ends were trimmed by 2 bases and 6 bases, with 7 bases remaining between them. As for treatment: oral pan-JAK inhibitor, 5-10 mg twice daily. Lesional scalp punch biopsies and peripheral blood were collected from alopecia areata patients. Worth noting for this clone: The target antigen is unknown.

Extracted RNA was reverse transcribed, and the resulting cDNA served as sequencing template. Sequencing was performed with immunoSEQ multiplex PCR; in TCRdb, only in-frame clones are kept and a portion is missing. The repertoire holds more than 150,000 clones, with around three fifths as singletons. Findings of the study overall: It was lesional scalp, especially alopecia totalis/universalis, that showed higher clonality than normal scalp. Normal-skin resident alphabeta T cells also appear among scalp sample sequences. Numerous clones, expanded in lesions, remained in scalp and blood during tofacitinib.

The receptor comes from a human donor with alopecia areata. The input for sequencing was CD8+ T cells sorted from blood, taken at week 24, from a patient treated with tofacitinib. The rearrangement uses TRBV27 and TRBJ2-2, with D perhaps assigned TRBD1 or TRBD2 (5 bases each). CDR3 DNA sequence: TGTGCCAGCAGTTTAGGGGGTCCCGGGGAGCTGTTTTTT. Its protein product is CASSLGGPGELFF.